This T cell receptor beta chain was obtained from a study of cytomegalovirus exposure and HLA in healthy donors. Study conclusions and caveats: Previous analysis showed most TCR beta V segments were productive about 87% or about 30% of the time. Presence/absence analysis assumed near-uniform sequencing depth across donors.

13 Jbeta primers and 60 Vbeta primers were used for the PCR. Study processing details: The authors later counted roughly 79 million unique TCR beta chains, some 11 million of them shared. Some clones are missing from TCRdb's copy, which holds only in-frame ones; the method was immunoSEQ multiplex PCR. V and J calls and clone size are given by that table; D and trimming were obtained from the DNA. The specimen's table records 190,000 or so clones. The germline V gene encodes CDR1 SGHRS and CDR2 YFSETQ. The ends were cut back, 1 base at V and 3 bases at J, with 10 bases in the middle. The CDR3 runs 15 residues. Comments on this clone: Its antigen is undetermined.

V is TRBV5-1 and J is TRBJ2-2; D unresolved. This TCR was recovered from a boy under 18 in good health and CMV-seronegative. Sequenced sample: PBMCs. The CDR3 nucleotides read TGCGCCAGCAGCTTGCTAGTTCCAGACACCGGGGAGCTGTTTTTT. Its protein is CASSLLVPDTGELFF.